The clone carrying this T cell receptor beta chain was seen just once. Its target is not known. The ends lost 3 bases at V and 1 base at J; junction bases unmatched: 3. From germline, CDR1 is SGHRS and CDR2 YFSETQ. The CDR3 has 14 residues. The data were obtained in a study of cytomegalovirus exposure and HLA in healthy donors. Study results and caveats: Some V segments could not be told apart, so they were left out, TRBV6-2 and TRBV6-3 among them. In a later analysis, CMV-associated beta chains were mostly HLA-associated, it appeared.

Amplification used 60 Vbeta primers and 13 Jbeta primers. The table came from immunoSEQ multiplex PCR; TCRdb's copy has only in-frame clones and leaves some out. Counted here are some 200,000 clones, roughly 70% occurring once; the ten biggest clones make up about 3%. Sequenced input: PBMCs. The gene calls are TRBV5-1 and TRBJ2-7; TRBD2 matches 8 bases. The TCR sequence derives from a man aged 40-49 years in good health and CMV-seropositive. For the CDR3, the DNA is TGCGCCAGCAGCTCGGGGACTAGGTCCTACGAGCAGTACTTC. Translation: CASSSGTRSYEQYF.